Each of the 10 T cell receptor beta chains below was sequenced from the same sample in a study of shared clonotypes between healthy human individuals (dated by TCRdb to between 2020 and 2021). Receptor libraries were prepared by the immunoSEQ multiplex PCR assay. TCRdb mirrors the immuneACCESS table, restricted to in-frame sequences. Some clones are absent from its copies; in checked studies, under half trace to an unresolved V gene, and the reason for the others is unknown. This sample lists fewer than 550,000 clones; over 60% were detected once. The ten top clones hold around 12% of the sample. Sequenced material: PBMCs. The receptor source for this set is a woman aged 40-49 years in good health. Some clones in this sample may be carry-over from other donors' samples.

This chain joins TRBV7-3 and TRBJ2-3, with 13 positions matching TRBD2. J was trimmed by 1 base and V by 5 bases; bases with no gene match: 3. The germline CDR1 and CDR2 sequences are SGHTA and FQGTGA. There are 16 residues in the CDR3. The CDR3 DNA is TGTGCCAGCAGCCCAGGGACTAGCGGGGGCACAGATACGCAGTATTTT. Its translation: CASSPGTSGGTDTQYF.

CDR3 amino acids: CASRDFGGRARDTQYF. The DNA for the CDR3 is TGTGCCAGCAGGGATTTTGGTGGGAGGGCCAGAGATACGCAGTATTTT. The chain uses TRBV2 and TRBJ2-3; 7 nucleotides agree with TRBD2. V lost 6 bases, J lost 5 bases, and 14 bases stayed unmatched. CDR3 length: 16 amino acids. CDR1 and CDR2 (germline): SNHLY, FYNNEI.

This clone was seen only a few times. The chain links TRBV12-5 to TRBJ2-2, with D possibly called TRBD1 or TRBD2 (5 bases each). The CDR3 runs 13 residues. V was shortened by 6 bases and J by 7 bases, with 12 bases between the two germline ends. In germline, CDR1 is LGHNT, CDR2 FRNRAP. The CDR3 DNA sequence: TGTGCTAGTGGCTGGGGGTTTGGCGGGGAGCTGTTTTTT. The encoded protein is CASGWGFGGELFF.

The chain uses TRBV7-8 and TRBJ1-3; D remains unclear. The length of the CDR3 is 13 residues. V lost 5 bases, J lost 7 bases, and 12 bases lay in between. Per germline, CDR1 SGHVS and CDR2 FQNEAQ. Here the CDR3 reads CASSSPTGNTIYF. The DNA for the CDR3 is TGTGCCAGCAGCAGCCCCACGGGGAACACCATATATTTT. The variable domain in full, completed from reference TRBV7-8 and TRBJ1-3, reads GAGVSQSPRYKVAKRGQDVALRCDPISGHVSLFWYQQALGQGPEFLTYFQNEAQLDKSGLPSDRFFAERPEGSVSTLKIQRTQQEDSAVYLCASSSPTGNTIYFGEGSWLTVV.

A remark on this clone: Other DNA sequences within the sample encode an identical CDR3. This sequence joins TRBV28 and TRBJ1-5; D ambiguous. With 2 bases removed from V and 2 bases from J, the gap between germline ends came to 10 bases. Germline loops: CDR1 MDHEN, CDR2 SYDVKM. The CDR3 is 15 residues long. CDR3 sequence (DNA): TGTGCCAGCAGTTTAGGGGTTAGGGGCAATCAGCCCCAGCATTTT. This gives the protein CASSLGVRGNQPQHF.

The V gene is TRBV30, the J gene TRBJ2-7, with D unclear. The V end lost 2 bases, the J end lost 6 bases, and 11 bases lay between the germline ends. From germline, CDR1 is GTSNPN and CDR2 SVGIG (reference sequence). This CDR3 spans 12 amino acids. The CDR3 nucleotides read TGTGCCTGGAGTAGTGCCGTATCCGAGCAGTACTTC. Amino acid sequence: CAWSSAVSEQYF.

The chain has TRBV2 and TRBJ1-2; 10 bases fit TRBD1. CDR1 SNHLY and CDR2 FYNNEI come from the germline V gene. The V gene end was trimmed by 6 bases and the J gene end by 4 bases; junction bases not matched to a gene: 5. The CDR3 runs 14 residues. In DNA form, the CDR3 reads TGTGCCAGCAGCCCAAGGGACAGGGGCTATGGCTACACCTTC. Translating it yields CASSPRDRGYGYTF.

The table lists this clone with a few counts. The chain couples TRBV19 to TRBJ1-1, with no clear D. Germline-derived CDR1 and CDR2 are LNHDA and SQIVND (reference sequence). The V gene lost 4 bases and the J gene lost 1 base, with 7 bases spanning the gap. The CDR3 consists of 13 residues. The CDR3 loop reads CASSTPANTEAFF. CDR3 sequence (DNA): TGTGCCAGTAGTACCCCTGCGAACACTGAAGCTTTCTTT.

This chain joins TRBV2 and TRBJ2-5; 10 bases are a match to TRBD2. The CDR3 is 13 amino acids. V dropped 3 bases and J dropped 9; count of bases not matched to a gene: 4. Germline V gene data show CDR1 as SNHLY and CDR2 as FYNNEI. This CDR3 is CASSEGLAGAQYF. The CDR3 region has the DNA TGTGCCAGCAGTGAGGGGCTAGCGGGAGCCCAGTACTTC. Complete variable domain (other parts from reference TRBV2 and TRBJ2-5): EPEVTQTPSHQVTQMGQEVILRCVPISNHLYFYWYRQILGQKVEFLVSFYNNEISEKSEIFDDQFSVERPDGSNFTLKIRSTKLEDSAMYFCASSEGLAGAQYFGPGTRLLVL.

This clone was detected a few times. The chain is built from TRBV29-1 and TRBJ1-1; no reliable D call. The CDR3 is made up of 11 amino acids. Trimming cost V 7 bases and J 2 bases, with 8 bases left between them. Germline CDR1 and CDR2: SQVTM and ANQGSEA. The CDR3 protein is CSGTINTEAFF. The CDR3, as DNA: TGCAGCGGGACTATAAACACTGAAGCTTTCTTT.